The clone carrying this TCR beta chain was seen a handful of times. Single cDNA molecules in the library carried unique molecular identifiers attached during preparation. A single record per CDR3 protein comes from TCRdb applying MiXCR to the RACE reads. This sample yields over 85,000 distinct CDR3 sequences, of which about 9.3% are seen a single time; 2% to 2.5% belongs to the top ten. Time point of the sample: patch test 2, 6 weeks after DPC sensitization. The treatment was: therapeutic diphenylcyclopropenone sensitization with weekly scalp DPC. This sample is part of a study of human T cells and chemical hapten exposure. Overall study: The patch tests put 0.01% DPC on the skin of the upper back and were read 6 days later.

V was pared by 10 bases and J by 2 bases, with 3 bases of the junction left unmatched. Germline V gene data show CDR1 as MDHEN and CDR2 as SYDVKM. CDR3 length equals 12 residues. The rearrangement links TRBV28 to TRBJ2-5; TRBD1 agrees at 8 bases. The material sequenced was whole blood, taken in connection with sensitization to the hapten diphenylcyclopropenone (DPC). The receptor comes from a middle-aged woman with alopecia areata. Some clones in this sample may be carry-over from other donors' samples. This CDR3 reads CATGTGQETQYF. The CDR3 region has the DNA TGTGCCACGGGGACAGGTCAAGAGACCCAGTACTTC.